Here is one TCR beta chain with its context. The germline gives CDR1 LNHDA, CDR2 SQIVND (reference sequence). Trimming took 0 bases from V and 0 from J; bases not matched to a gene: 10. The CDR3 is 18 amino acids. Source study methods: Scientists estimated how many nucleated cells there were by amplifying reference gene primers. The data were produced by immunoSEQ multiplex PCR, yet TCRdb's version contains in-frame clones alone and is incomplete. That table furnishes V, J and clone size, whereas the DNA furnished D and trimming. The repertoire holds approximately 260,000 clones, with roughly 90% as singletons. This sample stems from a study of blood T cell repertoires in COVID-19. In the study overall: Specimens from acute and convalescent COVID-19 originated in the United States, Italy and Spain. The analysed material was cDNA or gDNA that came from T cells, B-cell-depleted T cells, or PBMCs.

This sequence joins TRBV19 and TRBJ2-5; 7 bases are shared with TRBD1. The sequenced sample consisted of PBMCs or T cells enriched from blood (not recorded which). The TCR sequence derives from a woman aged 30 to 39 with acute COVID-19. The CDR3 bases are TGTGCCAGTAGTATAGATGGCGAGGAGACAGGGAACCAAGAGACCCAGTACTTC. It specifies CASSIDGEETGNQETQYF.